The 18 T cell receptor beta chains reported below all come from one sample, sequenced in a study of cytomegalovirus exposure and HLA in healthy donors. Primers for the PCR totalled 60 Vbeta and 13 Jbeta. The protocol was immunoSEQ multiplex PCR, while the TCRdb copy is restricted to in-frame clones and leaves out a portion. The sample has roughly 95,000 clones, over 75% seen once. Sequenced sample: PBMCs. The receptors shown here come from a man between 25 and 39 years old in good health and CMV-seropositive.

This chain connects TRBV6-1 to TRBJ1-2; no definite D call. CDR1 MNHNS and CDR2 SASEGT come from the germline V gene. This CDR3 comprises 11 residues. V lost 8 bases and J 4 bases, leaving 8 bases between the germline ends. CDR3 bases: TGTGCCAGCGTACAGACCTATGGCTACACCTTC. It is translated as CASVQTYGYTF.

The CDR3 is CASSAQTRGEQYF. CDR3 DNA sequence: TGTGCCAGTAGCGCTCAGACTAGGGGCGAGCAGTACTTC. The rearrangement uses TRBV19 and TRBJ2-7; perhaps TRBD2 as D (6 bases). The CDR3 totals 13 residues. CDR1 is LNHDA, CDR2 SQIVND, per germline (reference sequence). V was cut by 6 bases and J by 6 bases, with 15 bases left in between.

V usage is TRBV30 and J usage is TRBJ2-7, with D possibly matching TRBD2 (5 bases). Germline lookup yields CDR1 GTSNPN and CDR2 SVGIG (reference sequence). CDR3 length: 14 amino acids. V was shortened by 3 bases and J by 2 bases, with 14 bases between the two germline ends. The DNA of the CDR3 is TGTGCCTGGAGCCACAGACTCGGGGCCTACGAGCAGTACTTC. It translates to CAWSHRLGAYEQYF.

This sequence joins TRBV28 and TRBJ2-7; unclear D gene. The germline V and J ends were trimmed by 1 base and 2 bases, with 12 bases remaining between them. CDR3 length equals 15 residues. Germline V gene lookup returns CDR1 MDHEN and CDR2 SYDVKM. The CDR3: CASSLSGALTYEQYF. The CDR3 DNA follows: TGTGCCAGCAGTTTATCGGGTGCCCTGACCTACGAGCAGTACTTC. Full variable domain (rest looked up from reference TRBV28 and TRBJ2-7): DVKVTQSSRYLVKRTGEKVFLECVQDMDHENMFWYRQDPGLGLRLIYFSYDVKMKEKGDIPEGYSVSREKKERFSLILESASTNQTSMYLCASSLSGALTYEQYFGPGTRLTVT.

This clone has only a few counts. The chain has TRBV28 and TRBJ2-7; D is unresolved. The CDR3 has 14 residues. Trimming shortened V by 3 bases and J by 2 bases, and 11 bases separated the two germline ends. Germline V CDR1 and CDR2: MDHEN, SYDVKM. The CDR3 sequence: CASSFTDTTYEQYF. The CDR3 bases are TGTGCCAGCAGTTTCACTGACACAACCTACGAGCAGTACTTC.

The rearrangement joins TRBV5-1 to TRBJ1-2, with 9 bases that match TRBD1. In germline, CDR1 is SGHRS, CDR2 YFSETQ. Trimming took 3 bases from V and 7 from J; bases not matched to a gene: 7. The CDR3 has 14 residues. The CDR3 DNA is TGCGCCAGCAGCTGGAGGACAGGGGACTCTGGCTACACCTTC. Protein sequence: CASSWRTGDSGYTF.

V gene TRBV2 combines with J gene TRBJ1-5; D is possibly TRBD1 (5 bases). The CDR3 is made up of 15 amino acids. V dropped 5 bases and J dropped 0 bases, with 11 bases sitting between them. CDR1 and CDR2 from the germline V gene are SNHLY and FYNNEI. The CDR3 region is CASSPRQYSNQPQHF. The CDR3 DNA sequence: TGTGCCAGCAGTCCCCGACAGTATAGCAATCAGCCCCAGCATTTT.

The chain links TRBV5-6 to TRBJ1-5; tentatively, D is TRBD1 (6 bases). This CDR3 has 15 residues. V was pared by 3 bases and J by 8 bases, with 18 bases between. The germline V gene has CDR1 SGHDT and CDR2 YYEEEE. Here the CDR3 DNA reads TGTGCCAGCAGCTCCAGAGGGGGGGGAAGTAAGCCCCAGCATTTT. This encodes CASSSRGGGSKPQHF.

The rearrangement links TRBV14 to TRBJ1-1; tentative D call: TRBD1 (5 bases). This CDR3 spans 12 amino acids. V lost 1 base and J lost 10, with 10 bases in between. Germline lookup yields CDR1 SGHDN and CDR2 FVKESK. The CDR3 nucleotides are TGTGCCAGCAGCCAAGGGACAATTGGAGCTTTCTTT. Its protein product is CASSQGTIGAFF.

The chain carries TRBV7-8 and TRBJ2-7, with 7 bases lining up with TRBD2. V shed 2 bases and J 1 base; nucleotides not matched to a gene: 5. The CDR3 has 15 residues. Germline V lookup: CDR1 SGHVS, CDR2 FQNEAQ. This chain's CDR3 is CASSLRRERSYEQYF. The CDR3, as DNA: TGTGCCAGCAGCTTAAGGCGGGAGAGGTCCTACGAGCAGTACTTC.

The J gene is TRBJ2-2, the V gene TRBV7-8; tentatively, D is TRBD2 (7 bases). V was clipped by 8 bases and J by 4 bases, with 17 bases between them. This CDR3 has 15 amino acids. CDR1 and CDR2 from the germline V gene are SGHVS and FQNEAQ. The chain's CDR3 is CASRKGGGVTGELFF. For the CDR3, the DNA is TGTGCCAGCCGGAAGGGGGGGGGAGTCACCGGGGAGCTGTTTTTT.

This sequence joins TRBV6-5 and TRBJ1-2; perhaps TRBD1 as D (6 bases). The CDR3 spans 15 residues. CDR1 and CDR2 (germline): MNHEY, SVGAGI. Between the trimmed V and J ends, which lost 2 bases and 5 bases, there was a span of 15 bases. This CDR3 is CASSYRDKVMYGYTF. CDR3 DNA sequence: TGTGCCAGCAGTTACAGGGACAAGGTTATGTATGGCTACACCTTC.

V is TRBV5-1 and J is TRBJ2-1, with D unclear. The V and J ends lost 4 bases and 4 bases respectively, with 18 bases between them. The germline V gene encodes CDR1 SGHRS and CDR2 YFSETQ. The CDR3 contains 16 residues. The CDR3 sequence: CASSPSVADVYNEQFF. The CDR3 DNA reads as TGCGCCAGCAGCCCAAGCGTGGCAGACGTATACAATGAGCAGTTCTTC.

This clone has just a few counts. The J gene is TRBJ2-7, the V gene TRBV28; a possible D gene is TRBD2 (5 bases). This CDR3 region has 15 residues. V lost 6 bases and J lost 3, with 18 bases in between. CDR1 and CDR2 from the germline V gene are MDHEN and SYDVKM. CDR3: CASSERTGVFYEQYF. In DNA form, the CDR3 reads TGTGCCAGCAGCGAGCGGACTGGGGTTTTCTACGAGCAGTACTTC.

The J gene is TRBJ1-2, the V gene TRBV7-9, with D unresolved. Trimming pared 6 bases from V and 6 bases from J, leaving 11 bases between. The germline V gene has CDR1 SEHNR and CDR2 FQNEAQ (reference sequence). The CDR3 runs to 12 residues. CDR3 protein: CASRSELDGYTF. In nucleotides, the CDR3 is TGTGCCAGCAGGTCGGAGTTGGATGGCTACACCTTC.

The sample holds a few counts of this clone. V gene TRBV28 combines with J gene TRBJ1-1, with a possible D match to TRBD1 (5 bases). CDR1 is MDHEN and CDR2 is SYDVKM in the germline V gene. V was cut by 4 bases and J by 7 bases, with 16 bases left in between. This CDR3 is 14 amino acids long. The CDR3 region is CASSSLSGEGEAFF. CDR3 nucleotide sequence: TGTGCCAGCAGTTCTCTGTCGGGGGAGGGTGAAGCTTTCTTT.

This clone occurred a few times. This sequence joins TRBV18 and TRBJ1-2, with a weak D call TRBD1 (6 bases). CDR1 is KGHSH, CDR2 LQKENI, per germline. V was clipped by 2 bases and J by 7 bases, with 14 bases between them. The CDR3 totals 14 residues. CDR3 loop: CASSPGIDRTGYTF. The CDR3 nucleotides read TGTGCCAGCTCACCAGGTATTGACAGGACTGGCTACACCTTC.

This clone has only a few counts. This chain uses TRBV7-3 with TRBJ1-3; tentatively, D is TRBD1 (6 bases). This CDR3 comprises 17 residues. Between the trimmed V and J ends, which lost 1 base and 3 bases, there was a span of 16 bases. CDR1 and CDR2 from the germline V gene are SGHTA and FQGTGA. The CDR3 coding sequence is TGTGCCAGCAGCTTAAGGGCACCCACAGGGAATGGAAACACCATATATTTT. It translates to CASSLRAPTGNGNTIYF.